The entry below describes one T cell receptor beta chain. V dropped 4 bases and J dropped 9 bases, with 20 bases sitting between them. Germline V gene sequence: CDR1 SEHNR, CDR2 FQNEAQ (reference sequence). The CDR3 loop spans 15 amino acids. The sample belongs to a study of T cells in Graves' hyperthyroidism and ophthalmopathy. RNA transcripts gave rise to amplified TCR beta CDR3 regions. Initially, a first-round RT-PCR of the TCR CDR3 employed the HTBI primer set. One entry per CDR3 protein, called by TCRdb with MiXCR from the multiplex PCR reads. Of around 340,000 distinct CDR3 sequences listed, over 15% were seen once; the top ten hold around 35%. The authors deemed Graves' hyperthyroidism stable absent ophthalmopathy progression within 18 months.

Sample: blood. This TCR was sampled from a man aged 25-40 years with Graves' hyperthyroidism. The chain recombines TRBV7-9 with TRBJ2-3; D gene unclear. The CDR3 coding sequence is TGTGCCAGCAGCTCAGCCGGGTCCGTCCACGAGACGCAGTATTTT. Translated: CASSSAGSVHETQYF.